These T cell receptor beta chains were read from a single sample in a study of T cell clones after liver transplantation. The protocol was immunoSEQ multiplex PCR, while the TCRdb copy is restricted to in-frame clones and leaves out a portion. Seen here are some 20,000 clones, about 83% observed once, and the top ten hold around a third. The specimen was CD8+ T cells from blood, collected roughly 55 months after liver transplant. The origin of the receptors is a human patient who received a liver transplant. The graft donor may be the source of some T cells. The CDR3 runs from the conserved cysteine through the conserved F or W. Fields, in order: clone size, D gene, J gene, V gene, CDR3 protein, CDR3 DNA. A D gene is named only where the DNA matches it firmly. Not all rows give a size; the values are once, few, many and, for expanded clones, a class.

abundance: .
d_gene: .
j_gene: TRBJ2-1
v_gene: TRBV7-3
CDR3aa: CASTLPPYNEQFF
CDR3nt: TGTGCCAGCACCCTACCACCGTACAATGAGCAGTTCTTC

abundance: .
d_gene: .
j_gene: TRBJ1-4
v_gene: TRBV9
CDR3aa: CASSVELHPGNEKLFF
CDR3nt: TGTGCCAGCAGCGTAGAATTACACCCGGGAAATGAAAAACTGTTTTTT

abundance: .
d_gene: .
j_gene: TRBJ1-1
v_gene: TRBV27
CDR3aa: CASSPTTGAMNTEAFF
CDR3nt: TGTGCCAGCAGTCCTACGACAGGCGCCATGAACACTGAAGCTTTCTTT

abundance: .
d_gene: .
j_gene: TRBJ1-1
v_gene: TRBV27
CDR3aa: CASSLTANTEAFF
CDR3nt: TGTGCCAGCAGTTTGACAGCGAACACTGAAGCTTTCTTT

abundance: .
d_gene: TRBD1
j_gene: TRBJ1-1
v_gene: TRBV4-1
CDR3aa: CASSQEGTANTEAFF
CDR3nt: TGCGCCAGCAGCCAAGAAGGGACAGCGAACACTGAAGCTTTCTTT

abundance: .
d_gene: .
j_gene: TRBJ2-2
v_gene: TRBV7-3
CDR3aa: CASSLSLASGELFF
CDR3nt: TGTGCCAGCAGCTTAAGCCTAGCGTCCGGGGAGCTGTTTTTT

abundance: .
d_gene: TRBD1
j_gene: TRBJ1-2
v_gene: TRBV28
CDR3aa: CASSPSGTVAGYTF
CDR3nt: TGTGCCAGCAGCCCGTCCGGGACAGTGGCTGGCTACACCTTC

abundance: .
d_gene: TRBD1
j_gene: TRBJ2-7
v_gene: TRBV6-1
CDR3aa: CASTVDRFYEQYF
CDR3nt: TGTGCCAGCACCGTGGACAGGTTCTACGAGCAGTACTTC

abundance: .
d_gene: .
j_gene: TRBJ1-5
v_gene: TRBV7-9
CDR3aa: CASSPDLSNQPQHF
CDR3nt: TGTGCCAGCAGCCCGGACCTTAGCAATCAGCCCCAGCATTTT

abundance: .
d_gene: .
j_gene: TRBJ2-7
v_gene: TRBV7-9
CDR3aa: CASSPPRDRLYEQYF
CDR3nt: TGTGCCAGCAGCCCCCCAAGGGACCGATTATACGAGCAGTACTTC

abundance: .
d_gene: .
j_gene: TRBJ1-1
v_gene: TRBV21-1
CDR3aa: CASRPCLDTIRTEAFF
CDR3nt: TGTGCCAGCAGGCCGTGCTTAGACACAATTCGCACTGAAGCTTTCTTT

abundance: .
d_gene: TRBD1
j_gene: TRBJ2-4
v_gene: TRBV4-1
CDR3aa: CASSQEVGQGADIQYF
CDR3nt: TGCGCCAGCAGCCAAGAGGTGGGACAGGGGGCAGACATTCAGTACTTC

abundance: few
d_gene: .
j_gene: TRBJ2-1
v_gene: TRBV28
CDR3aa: CASSLRGGLGNEQFF
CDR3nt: TGTGCCAGCAGTTTGCGGGGTGGGTTAGGAAATGAGCAGTTCTTC

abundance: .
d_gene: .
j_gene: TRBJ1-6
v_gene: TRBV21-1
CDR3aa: CASSSPGLYNSPLHF
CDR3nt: TGTGCCAGCAGCAGCCCGGGCCTTTATAATTCACCCCTCCACTTT

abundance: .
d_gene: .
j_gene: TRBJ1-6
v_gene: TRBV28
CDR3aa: CASSSKRGKAWNSPLHF
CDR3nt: TGTGCCAGCAGTTCCAAGAGGGGGAAAGCGTGGAATTCACCCCTCCACTTT

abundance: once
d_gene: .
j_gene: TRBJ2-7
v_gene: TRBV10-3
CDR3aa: CAISDGGPYEQYF
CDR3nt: TGTGCCATCAGTGACGGGGGACCCTACGAGCAGTACTTC

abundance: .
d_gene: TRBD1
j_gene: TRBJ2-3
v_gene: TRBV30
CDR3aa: CAWRTPGGLSTDTQYF
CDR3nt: TGTGCCTGGAGAACCCCAGGGGGCCTTAGCACAGATACGCAGTATTTT

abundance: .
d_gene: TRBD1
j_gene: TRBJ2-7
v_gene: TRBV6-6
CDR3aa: CASSYRGQGYEQYF
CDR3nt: TGTGCCAGCAGTTACCGTGGACAGGGCTACGAGCAGTACTTC

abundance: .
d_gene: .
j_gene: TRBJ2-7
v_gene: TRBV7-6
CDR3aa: CASSPEAGALGEQYF
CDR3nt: TGTGCCAGCAGCCCCGAGGCAGGGGCCCTCGGCGAGCAGTACTTC

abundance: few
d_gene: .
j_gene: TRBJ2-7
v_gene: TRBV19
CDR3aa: CASSIAQGSYEQYF
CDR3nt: TGTGCCAGTAGTATCGCTCAGGGGTCCTACGAGCAGTACTTC

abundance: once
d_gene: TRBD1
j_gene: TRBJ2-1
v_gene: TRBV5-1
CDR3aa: CASSLEDRVNEQFF
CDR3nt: TGCGCCAGCAGCTTGGAGGACAGGGTCAATGAGCAGTTCTTC

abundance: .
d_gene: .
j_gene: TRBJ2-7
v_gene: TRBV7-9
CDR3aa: CASSFQGSGEQYF
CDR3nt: TGTGCCAGCAGTTTTCAGGGTTCAGGGGAGCAGTACTTC

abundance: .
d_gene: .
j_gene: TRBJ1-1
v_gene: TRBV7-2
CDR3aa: CASSFGNTEAFF
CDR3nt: TGTGCCAGCAGCTTTGGAAACACTGAAGCTTTCTTT

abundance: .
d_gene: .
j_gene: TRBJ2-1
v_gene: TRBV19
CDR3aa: CASSPSYNEQFF
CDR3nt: TGTGCCAGTAGTCCTAGCTACAATGAGCAGTTCTTC

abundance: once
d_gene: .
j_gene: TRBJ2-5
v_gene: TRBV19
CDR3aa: CASSIDRRGYQETQYF
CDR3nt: TGTGCCAGTAGTATAGATCGTCGTGGTTACCAAGAGACCCAGTACTTC

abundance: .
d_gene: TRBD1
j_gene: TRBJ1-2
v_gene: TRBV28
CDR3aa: CASRSPRDSPYGYTF
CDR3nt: TGTGCCAGCAGATCACCCCGGGACAGCCCCTATGGCTACACCTTC

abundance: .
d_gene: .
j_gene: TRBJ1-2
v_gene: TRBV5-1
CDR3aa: CASSSGRFGGGYGYTF
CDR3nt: TGTGCCAGCAGCTCGGGGCGGTTCGGGGGCGGCTATGGCTACACCTTC

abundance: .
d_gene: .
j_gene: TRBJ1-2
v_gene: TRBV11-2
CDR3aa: CASSPGGEGYGYTF
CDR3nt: TGTGCCAGCAGCCCCGGGGGAGAGGGCTATGGCTACACCTTC

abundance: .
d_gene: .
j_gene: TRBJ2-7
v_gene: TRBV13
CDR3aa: CASSLAASYEQYF
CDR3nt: TGTGCCAGCAGCTTAGCAGCCTCCTACGAGCAGTACTTC